This T cell receptor beta chain was identified in a study of blood T cell repertoires in COVID-19. The wider study: T cells, B-cell-depleted T cells, or PBMCs supplied cDNA or gDNA.

The V end was cut by 5 bases, the J end by 10 bases, with 15 bases between. This CDR3 has 12 amino acids. The germline CDR1 and CDR2 sequences are SGHRS and YFSETQ. In its sample, this clone was seen a few times. Participants' reported clinical history set cohort assignment. All exposed participants met a person with COVID-19 within 2 weeks before entering the study. In the original processing: Nucleated cell counts were estimated from reference gene primer amplification. TCRdb's copy holds only in-frame clones and misses some; the assay was immunoSEQ multiplex PCR. From that table come the V and J calls and clone size; the DNA was used to work out D and trimming. The table shows hundreds of thousands of clones, with roughly 89% occurring only once.

Source material: PBMCs or T cells enriched from blood (not recorded which). This TCR derives from a man under 40 who had been exposed to COVID-19. The J gene is TRBJ1-2, the V gene TRBV5-1; possibly TRBD1 for D (6 bases). CDR3 nucleotides: TGCGCCAGCAGAAAGGGGGAAGCGGTCTACACCTTC. Amino acid sequence: CASRKGEAVYTF.